The present T cell receptor beta chain was sequenced within a study of shared clonotypes between healthy human individuals. Study results and limitations: Naive CD4 clonotypes were shared across a handful of donors at 5% to 6%. What naive subsets generally showed was a larger estimated richness than memory subsets showed. Some clonotypes were shared by all four sorted-subset donors, while others were not shared. The non-shared ones had lower generation probabilities than the shared ones.

With respect to this clone: Its antigen remains unidentified.

The germline V gene has CDR1 SNHLY and CDR2 FYNNEI. The CDR3 spans 13 residues. V was trimmed by 6 bases and J by 0 bases, leaving 8 bases between them. Sequencing used immunoSEQ multiplex PCR; TCRdb keeps in-frame clones, though not all of them. Here the sample spans approximately 740,000 clones, 80% to 95% being singletons. In the naive CD8 group, cells lacked CD45RO and were positively selected for CCR7, so terminally differentiated effector memory CD45RA+ cells were left out. The TCR originated in a man aged 30-40 years in good health. Material for sequencing was naive CD8+ T cells sorted from blood. This rearrangement joins TRBV2 to TRBJ1-1; TRBD1 might be the D (6 bases). The CDR3 region is CASRGHLNTEAFF. In nucleotides, the CDR3 is TGTGCCAGCAGGGGACATCTGAACACTGAAGCTTTCTTT. The full variable domain, rest sourced from reference TRBV2 and TRBJ1-1, is EPEVTQTPSHQVTQMGQEVILRCVPISNHLYFYWYRQILGQKVEFLVSFYNNEISEKSEIFDDQFSVERPDGSNFTLKIRSTKLEDSAMYFCASRGHLNTEAFFGQGTRLTVV.